These T cell receptor beta chains were read from a single sample in a study of blood T cell repertoires in COVID-19. Profiled with immunoSEQ multiplex PCR; TCRdb holds only in-frame clones, not every one. The data hold about 210,000 clones, with around four fifths observed a single time. Sequenced input: PBMCs or T cells enriched from blood (not recorded which). The receptor source for this set is a man between 40 and 49 years old who had recovered from COVID-19. Each CDR3 is given with its conserved first and last residue. A D gene is named only where the DNA matches it firmly. For some rows the clone size is stated as once, few or many, or as a class when expanded; others skip it.

j_call: TRBJ2-3; d_call: .; clone_size: .; v_call: TRBV5-1; cdr3_nt: TGCGCCAGCAGCTTGACGGTTTCCACAGATACGCAGTATTTT; cdr3_aa: CASSLTVSTDTQYF
j_call: TRBJ2-1; d_call: TRBD1; clone_size: .; v_call: TRBV7-9; cdr3_nt: TGTGCCAGCAGCTTGCCTCCGGGACAGGTCCCCCTCAATGAGCAGTTCTTC; cdr3_aa: CASSLPPGQVPLNEQFF
j_call: TRBJ1-2; d_call: .; clone_size: .; v_call: TRBV24-1; cdr3_nt: TGTGCCACCAGTGACCCCTCCGACAGGACCCTCGGGGGCTACACCTTC; cdr3_aa: CATSDPSDRTLGGYTF
j_call: TRBJ1-3; d_call: .; clone_size: .; v_call: TRBV18; cdr3_nt: TGTGCCAGCTCACCGTCTCATGCGGGGGCAAATGGAAACACCATATATTTT; cdr3_aa: CASSPSHAGANGNTIYF
j_call: TRBJ2-6; d_call: .; clone_size: .; v_call: TRBV21-1; cdr3_nt: TGTGCCAGCAGCAAAGGTGGGACTAGCGGGAGATCCGGCTCTGGGGCCAACGTCCTGACTTTC; cdr3_aa: CASSKGGTSGRSGSGANVLTF
j_call: TRBJ2-4; d_call: TRBD1; clone_size: .; v_call: TRBV18; cdr3_nt: TGTGCCAGCTCACGGGAACAGGGGGGAGGATCCAAAAACATTCAGTACTTC; cdr3_aa: CASSREQGGGSKNIQYF
j_call: TRBJ1-5; d_call: .; clone_size: .; v_call: TRBV10-2; cdr3_nt: TGCGCCAGCAGCAACCCAGGACAGTTTCAGCCCCAGCATTTT; cdr3_aa: CASSNPGQFQPQHF
j_call: TRBJ2-1; d_call: TRBD2; clone_size: .; v_call: TRBV6-5; cdr3_nt: TGTGCCAGCAGTCATACTAGCGGAGAGCAGTTCTTC; cdr3_aa: CASSHTSGEQFF
j_call: TRBJ2-7; d_call: TRBD1; clone_size: few; v_call: TRBV6-5; cdr3_nt: TGTGCCAGCACCCAACGGCAGGGGGCCTACGAGCAGTACTTC; cdr3_aa: CASTQRQGAYEQYF
j_call: TRBJ2-3; d_call: .; clone_size: .; v_call: TRBV4-2; cdr3_nt: TGTGCCAGCAGCCAGGAAAGACAGGCAGATACGCAGTATTTT; cdr3_aa: CASSQERQADTQYF
j_call: TRBJ1-1; d_call: .; clone_size: .; v_call: TRBV19; cdr3_nt: TGTGCCAGTGGACAGTTAAAGGGTTCTGAAGCTTTCTTT; cdr3_aa: CASGQLKGSEAFF
j_call: TRBJ2-5; d_call: TRBD2; clone_size: once; v_call: TRBV19; cdr3_nt: TGTGCCAGTAGTCCCCGCCCTTGGACTAGCGGGAGCAAAGAGACCCAGTACTTC; cdr3_aa: CASSPRPWTSGSKETQYF
j_call: TRBJ1-2; d_call: .; clone_size: .; v_call: TRBV7-9; cdr3_nt: TGTGCCAGCAGCTCCGGGACTCCCGCTTTGACCTACACCTTC; cdr3_aa: CASSSGTPALTYTF
j_call: TRBJ1-5; d_call: TRBD1; clone_size: few; v_call: TRBV16; cdr3_nt: TGTGCCAGCAGCCACGCAGACAGGGTAAAAGGCAATCAGCCCCAGCATTTT; cdr3_aa: CASSHADRVKGNQPQHF
j_call: TRBJ2-5; d_call: TRBD2; clone_size: .; v_call: TRBV5-1; cdr3_nt: TGCGCCAGCAGCCAACAACTAGCGGGAGGGCTCGAGACCCAGTACTTC; cdr3_aa: CASSQQLAGGLETQYF
j_call: TRBJ1-2; d_call: .; clone_size: .; v_call: TRBV5-1; cdr3_nt: TGCGCCAGCAGCTGGAAGGGAACAGGGCAGGAGGGCTACACCTTC; cdr3_aa: CASSWKGTGQEGYTF
j_call: TRBJ1-2; d_call: .; clone_size: .; v_call: TRBV30; cdr3_nt: TGTGCCTGGAGTGTCGAGGGCACCCTTAACTATGGCTACACCTTC; cdr3_aa: CAWSVEGTLNYGYTF
j_call: TRBJ1-4; d_call: TRBD1; clone_size: .; v_call: TRBV5-1; cdr3_nt: TGCGCCAGCAGCCGGGGACAGGGGGCGGCTAATGAAAAACTGTTTTTT; cdr3_aa: CASSRGQGAANEKLFF
j_call: TRBJ2-3; d_call: TRBD2; clone_size: .; v_call: TRBV2; cdr3_nt: TGTGCCAGCAGGGCCCTACTAGCGGGAGTAGCAGATACGCAGTATTTT; cdr3_aa: CASRALLAGVADTQYF
j_call: TRBJ2-1; d_call: TRBD2; clone_size: .; v_call: TRBV3-1/TRBV3-2; cdr3_nt: TGTGCCAGCAGCCCTTCCCCCACTAGCGGGTCTCCTCTCTGGTTCTTC; cdr3_aa: CASSPSPTSGSPLWFF
j_call: TRBJ1-5; d_call: .; clone_size: .; v_call: TRBV2; cdr3_nt: TGTGCCAGCAGAGGGACACAGGGTGTACAGCCCCAGCATTTT; cdr3_aa: CASRGTQGVQPQHF
j_call: TRBJ1-3; d_call: .; clone_size: .; v_call: TRBV29-1; cdr3_nt: TGCAGCGTTGAAAGGGAGTACTCTGGAAACACCATATATTTT; cdr3_aa: CSVEREYSGNTIYF
j_call: TRBJ2-7; d_call: .; clone_size: .; v_call: TRBV15; cdr3_nt: TGTGCCACCAGCAGAGATCGGGCAGGGGTGATCTCCGAGCAGTACTTC; cdr3_aa: CATSRDRAGVISEQYF
j_call: TRBJ1-1; d_call: TRBD1; clone_size: few; v_call: TRBV18; cdr3_nt: TGTGCCAGCTCACCACAGGGGGCGAGGGACACTGAAGCTTTCTTT; cdr3_aa: CASSPQGARDTEAFF
j_call: TRBJ1-2; d_call: .; clone_size: .; v_call: TRBV2; cdr3_nt: TGTGCCAGCAGTGTTGACAGGACCTATGGCTACACCTTC; cdr3_aa: CASSVDRTYGYTF
j_call: TRBJ1-2; d_call: .; clone_size: many; v_call: TRBV20-1; cdr3_nt: TGCAGTGCTAGTTCTGCGGGGGCGACCTATGGCTACACCTTC; cdr3_aa: CSASSAGATYGYTF
j_call: TRBJ1-2; d_call: .; clone_size: .; v_call: TRBV5-1; cdr3_nt: TGCGCCAGCAGCTTGGCCAATGCGGGAGGGCACGGCTACACCTTC; cdr3_aa: CASSLANAGGHGYTF
j_call: TRBJ2-1; d_call: .; clone_size: .; v_call: TRBV18; cdr3_nt: TGTGCCAGCTCACTCGGGAATGAGCAGTTCTTC; cdr3_aa: CASSLGNEQFF
j_call: TRBJ2-1; d_call: TRBD2; clone_size: few; v_call: TRBV7-9; cdr3_nt: TGTGCCAGCAGCCCTCCGGGGCGAGCGGGAGGTGAGCAGTTCTTC; cdr3_aa: CASSPPGRAGGEQFF
j_call: TRBJ2-1; d_call: .; clone_size: once; v_call: TRBV21-1; cdr3_nt: TGTGCCAGCAGCAAATTGGAAGGGGGAACTAGCGGGAATGGGCAGTTCTTC; cdr3_aa: CASSKLEGGTSGNGQFF
j_call: TRBJ1-6; d_call: .; clone_size: .; v_call: TRBV3-1/TRBV3-2; cdr3_nt: TGTGCCAGCAGCCCTATTCGGGGTTCACCCCTCCACTTT; cdr3_aa: CASSPIRGSPLHF
j_call: TRBJ1-2; d_call: .; clone_size: .; v_call: TRBV5-6; cdr3_nt: TGTGCCAGCAGCTTCCCCGAGGCCCTGGCGGGCTACACCTTC; cdr3_aa: CASSFPEALAGYTF
j_call: TRBJ1-4; d_call: .; clone_size: .; v_call: TRBV7-2; cdr3_nt: TGTGCCAGCAGCCCCTCGACAGGCTATAATGAAAAACTGTTTTTT; cdr3_aa: CASSPSTGYNEKLFF
j_call: TRBJ2-7; d_call: .; clone_size: few; v_call: TRBV5-1; cdr3_nt: TGCGCCAGCAGCCTTTCCCGGGACACTTACGAGCAGTACTTC; cdr3_aa: CASSLSRDTYEQYF
j_call: TRBJ2-1; d_call: TRBD2; clone_size: few; v_call: TRBV11-2; cdr3_nt: TGTGCCAGCAGCTTAGATCTGGGGCGGGAGGGCCGAGGTGAGCAGTTCTTC; cdr3_aa: CASSLDLGREGRGEQFF
j_call: TRBJ2-6; d_call: .; clone_size: .; v_call: TRBV19; cdr3_nt: TGTGCCAGTAGTATAGGGGGGCCGGGACACCACGCTGGGGCCAACGTCCTGACTTTC; cdr3_aa: CASSIGGPGHHAGANVLTF
j_call: TRBJ2-1; d_call: TRBD2; clone_size: .; v_call: TRBV11-2; cdr3_nt: TGTGCCAGCAGCGCCGACTTTAGAGCGGGGGGGCCCACATACAATGAGCAGTTCTTC; cdr3_aa: CASSADFRAGGPTYNEQFF
j_call: TRBJ2-3; d_call: .; clone_size: .; v_call: TRBV10-3; cdr3_nt: TGTGCCATCAGGGGCTCCCCTTCAAACACAGATACGCAGTATTTT; cdr3_aa: CAIRGSPSNTDTQYF
j_call: TRBJ1-5; d_call: .; clone_size: .; v_call: TRBV2; cdr3_nt: TGTGCCAGCAGCTTGGATGGAGTAGATCAGCCCCAGCATTTT; cdr3_aa: CASSLDGVDQPQHF
j_call: TRBJ1-5; d_call: .; clone_size: .; v_call: TRBV12-3/TRBV12-4; cdr3_nt: TGTGCCAGCACCGATAGGGAGCGGCAGCCCCAGCATTTT; cdr3_aa: CASTDRERQPQHF
j_call: TRBJ2-6; d_call: .; clone_size: .; v_call: TRBV7-3; cdr3_nt: TGTGCCAGCGCCTCGGCGGGGCAGCCCGGCTCTGGGGCCAACGTCCTGACTTTC; cdr3_aa: CASASAGQPGSGANVLTF
j_call: TRBJ1-6; d_call: TRBD1; clone_size: .; v_call: TRBV10-3; cdr3_nt: TGTGCCATCAGGGGAACAGGGGACGAGGGATCACCCCTCCACTTT; cdr3_aa: CAIRGTGDEGSPLHF
j_call: TRBJ1-5; d_call: TRBD1; clone_size: once; v_call: TRBV19; cdr3_nt: TGTGCCAGTAGTATCGGGGGACAGGGTCGACAGCCCCAGCATTTT; cdr3_aa: CASSIGGQGRQPQHF
j_call: TRBJ1-5; d_call: .; clone_size: .; v_call: TRBV7-2; cdr3_nt: TGTGCCAGCAGCACACCCACCCACAATCAGCCCCAGCATTTT; cdr3_aa: CASSTPTHNQPQHF
j_call: TRBJ2-1; d_call: TRBD2; clone_size: .; v_call: TRBV5-1; cdr3_nt: TGCGCCAGCAGCTGGGGGGGATCCGATGAGCAGTTCTTC; cdr3_aa: CASSWGGSDEQFF
j_call: TRBJ1-5; d_call: TRBD1; clone_size: .; v_call: TRBV19; cdr3_nt: TGTGCCAGTAGTATAATGGGGGGGACAGGGAGCCAGCCCCAGCATTTT; cdr3_aa: CASSIMGGTGSQPQHF
j_call: TRBJ1-5; d_call: .; clone_size: once; v_call: TRBV2; cdr3_nt: TGTGCCAGCAGTGACAGACAGATTTCTAATCAGCCCCAGCATTTT; cdr3_aa: CASSDRQISNQPQHF
j_call: TRBJ1-2; d_call: TRBD1; clone_size: .; v_call: TRBV2; cdr3_nt: TGTGCCAGCAGTGCGGGACAGGGGGCTAACTATGGCTACACCTTC; cdr3_aa: CASSAGQGANYGYTF
j_call: TRBJ2-3; d_call: .; clone_size: .; v_call: TRBV12-5; cdr3_nt: TGTGCTAGTGGATCCACGGAGGATACGCAGTATTTT; cdr3_aa: CASGSTEDTQYF
j_call: TRBJ1-1; d_call: TRBD1; clone_size: .; v_call: TRBV24-1; cdr3_nt: TGTGCCACCAGCCGACAGGGGCAGACCATGAACACTGAAGCTTTCTTT; cdr3_aa: CATSRQGQTMNTEAFF
j_call: TRBJ2-4; d_call: .; clone_size: .; v_call: TRBV12-3/TRBV12-4; cdr3_nt: TGTGCCAGCATACTAGCCAAAAACATTCAGTACTTC; cdr3_aa: CASILAKNIQYF
j_call: TRBJ1-2; d_call: TRBD1; clone_size: .; v_call: TRBV3-1/TRBV3-2; cdr3_nt: TGTGCCAGCAGCCCCTACAGGGGGAACTATGGCTACACCTTC; cdr3_aa: CASSPYRGNYGYTF
j_call: TRBJ1-2; d_call: .; clone_size: .; v_call: TRBV7-9; cdr3_nt: TGTGCCAGCAGCTTCGGGGTAGCTAACTATGGCTACACCTTC; cdr3_aa: CASSFGVANYGYTF
j_call: TRBJ2-2; d_call: TRBD2; clone_size: .; v_call: TRBV18; cdr3_nt: TGTGCCAGCTCAGCAGCTCTAGCGGGGGGCAACACCGGGGAGCTGTTTTTT; cdr3_aa: CASSAALAGGNTGELFF